The next 10 T cell receptor beta chains were all read from a single sample in a study of beta chain features in type 1 diabetes. Whole-study findings and limits: In every one of the four CD4+ subsets, TCRB CDR3s were moderately but significantly shorter in Type 1 diabetes patients.

The antigens these receptors bind are not known. The investigators reverse transcribed all of the isolated RNA, so they sequenced expressed TCRB transcripts. Sequenced by immunoSEQ multiplex PCR; TCRdb stores in-frame clones only, minus some. Of fewer than 200,000 clones in the sample, 9% to 12% were seen once. The sequenced sample was central memory CD4+ T cells from blood. These receptors were taken from a man aged 30 to 45 with type 1 diabetes.

The sample holds a few counts of this clone. The gene calls are TRBV7-9 and TRBJ2-5, with 13 bases identical to TRBD2. Germline assignment: CDR1 SEHNR and CDR2 FQNEAQ (reference sequence). The CDR3 contains 18 residues. V was pared by 1 base and J by 2 bases, with 7 bases of the junction left unmatched. This chain's CDR3 is CASSLGTSGSSDQETQYF. CDR3 bases: TGTGCCAGCAGCTTAGGGACTAGCGGGAGTTCGGATCAAGAGACCCAGTACTTC.

This clone occurred a few times. V and J are TRBV2 and TRBJ2-7; D gene unclear. CDR3 length: 12 residues. CDR1 is SNHLY, CDR2 FYNNEI, per germline. V gave up 1 base and J gave up 3 bases, with 4 bases separating them. CDR3 sequence reads: CASSEVFYEQYF. In DNA form, the CDR3 reads TGTGCCAGCAGTGAAGTATTCTACGAGCAGTACTTC.

The chain recombines TRBV6-6 with TRBJ1-2, with 7 bases that match TRBD1. This CDR3 spans 12 amino acids. Trimming took 6 bases from V and 7 from J; bases not matched to a gene: 5. Germline CDR1 MNHNY, CDR2 SVGAGI (reference sequence). The CDR3 DNA reads TGTGCCAGCAGGCCCGGGACAGTTGGCTACACCTTC. It translates to CASRPGTVGYTF.

A few counts support this clone. The V gene is TRBV7-9, the J gene TRBJ1-2, with 8 bases that match TRBD1. The trim removed 5 bases at V and 5 bases at J, leaving 7 bases unmatched. The CDR3 contains 14 residues. From germline, CDR1 is SEHNR and CDR2 FQNEAQ (reference sequence). CDR3 coding DNA: TGTGCCAGCAGCCCCGGACAGGGTTTATATGGCTACACCTTC. Residues: CASSPGQGLYGYTF.

This chain links TRBV11-2 with TRBJ2-3, with TRBD2 matching 8 bases. The CDR3 totals 15 residues. CDR1 is SGHAT, CDR2 FQNNGV, per germline. J gave up 5 bases and V 3 bases, and 7 bases lay outside the gene matches. The CDR3 bases are TGTGCCAGCAGCTTCTCAGCGGGAGAGGTAGATACGCAGTATTTT. Translation gives CASSFSAGEVDTQYF.

A word on this clone: The identical CDR3 is also encoded by other nucleotide sequences in the sample. The J gene is TRBJ2-7, the V gene TRBV28, with D perhaps matching TRBD1 (5 bases). CDR3 length: 12 residues. V was cut by 2 bases and J by 4 bases, with 6 bases left in between. CDR1 is MDHEN and CDR2 is SYDVKM in the germline V gene. Written as DNA, the CDR3 is TGTGCCAGCAGTTTACAGGGTTACGAGCAGTACTTC. It translates to CASSLQGYEQYF.

The chain uses TRBV18 and TRBJ2-1, with D possibly matching TRBD2 (6 bases). This CDR3 has 13 amino acids. Germline assignment: CDR1 KGHSH and CDR2 LQKENI. Trimming took off 1 base at V and 8 bases at J, with 9 bases between the two ends. As DNA, the CDR3 is TGTGCCAGCTCACCACAGAGGGAGGATGAGCAGTTCTTC. It yields the protein CASSPQREDEQFF.

V usage is TRBV4-1 and J usage is TRBJ2-5, with D possibly matching TRBD2 (6 bases). Per germline, CDR1 MGHRA and CDR2 YSYEKL. CDR3 length: 17 amino acids. The V end lost 3 bases, the J end lost 2 bases, and 19 bases lay between the germline ends. CDR3 loop: CASSHSRGGGFQETQYF. For the CDR3, the DNA is TGCGCCAGCAGCCACTCTAGGGGTGGGGGGTTTCAAGAGACCCAGTACTTC.

A few counts support this clone. The chain carries TRBV4-1 and TRBJ1-2; D gene uncertain. V lost 2 bases, J lost 7 bases, and 11 bases lay in between. The CDR3 has 13 residues. Germline V gene lookup returns CDR1 MGHRA and CDR2 YSYEKL. The CDR3 DNA is TGCGCCAGCAGCCAAACGGGGAAGGGTGGCTACACCTTC. This translates into CASSQTGKGGYTF.

The chain couples TRBV6-5 to TRBJ1-2, with D possibly being TRBD1 (6 bases). Trimming removed 5 bases from V and 8 bases from J, with 15 bases in between. The CDR3 length is 13 residues. CDR1 and CDR2 from the germline V gene are MNHEY and SVGAGI. CDR3 coding DNA: TGTGCCAGCAGTCCGGACAGAGAGTTGGGCTACACCTTC. Protein product: CASSPDRELGYTF.